The 30 T cell receptor beta chains given below trace back to one sample, sequenced in a study of blood T cell repertoires in COVID-19. The protocol was immunoSEQ multiplex PCR, while the TCRdb copy is restricted to in-frame clones and leaves out a portion. The sample yields about 170,000 clones, roughly 83% seen once. What was sequenced was peripheral blood. The receptors were sampled from an elderly woman with active or convalescent COVID-19.

The rearrangement uses TRBV5-4 and TRBJ2-3; 12 nucleotides line up with TRBD2. Germline V gives CDR1 SGHNT, CDR2 YYREEE (reference sequence). The V segment lost 0 bases and the J segment 0 bases; nucleotides outside the gene matches: 2. The CDR3 contains 17 residues. The CDR3 loop reads CASSLGGLAGSTDTQYF. In DNA form, the CDR3 reads TGTGCCAGCAGCTTGGGGGGACTAGCGGGTAGCACAGATACGCAGTATTTT.

The sample holds one count of this clone. The chain carries TRBV4-1 and TRBJ2-7, with 8 nucleotides matching TRBD1. Germline CDR1 and CDR2: MGHRA and YSYEKL. The trim removed 0 bases at V and 4 bases at J, leaving 11 bases unmatched. There are 17 residues in the CDR3. In nucleotides, the CDR3 is TGCGCCAGCAGCCAAGAGGGTCTTATCAGGGGGCTGTACGAGCAGTACTTC. Its translation is CASSQEGLIRGLYEQYF.

J is TRBJ1-4 and V is TRBV4-2; D is uncertain. CDR1 is LGHNA, CDR2 YNFKEQ, per germline. The CDR3 covers 17 residues. The V end lost 2 bases, the J end lost 7 bases, and 20 bases lay between the germline ends. CDR3 DNA: TGTGCCAGCAGCCAACATGATGTGACGGGAATTCTTGAAAAACTGTTTTTT. Encoded protein: CASSQHDVTGILEKLFF.

Only a few counts were recorded for this clone. The chain combines TRBV5-1 with TRBJ1-3, with 7 bases matching TRBD1. CDR3 length: 15 residues. Looked up from germline, CDR1 is SGHRS and CDR2 is YFSETQ. After removal of 0 bases from V and 2 bases from J, the junction contained 2 bases not matched to a gene. The CDR3 loop reads CASSLDRGTGNTIYF. The CDR3 bases are TGCGCCAGCAGCTTGGACAGGGGTACTGGAAACACCATATATTTT. The variable domain in full, with the rest retrieved from reference TRBV5-1 and TRBJ1-3, is KAGVTQTPRYLIKTRGQQVTLSCSPISGHRSVSWYQQTPGQGLQFLFEYFSETQRNKGNFPGRFSGRQFSNSRSEMNVSTLELGDSALYLCASSLDRGTGNTIYFGEGSWLTVV.

This clone is a singleton in its sample. The CDR3 reads CASSYTGRQSNQPQHF. In DNA, the CDR3 is TGTGCCAGCAGTTACACCGGTCGTCAAAGCAATCAGCCCCAGCATTTT. The V gene is TRBV6-5, the J gene TRBJ1-5; D uncertain. V dropped 2 bases and J dropped 1 base, with 12 bases sitting between them. The CDR3 has 16 amino acids. Germline V gene lookup returns CDR1 MNHEY and CDR2 SVGAGI.

This chain links TRBV18 with TRBJ2-5; D is unresolved. Germline V gene data show CDR1 as KGHSH and CDR2 as LQKENI. The V end lost 2 bases, the J end lost 5 bases, and 12 bases lay between the germline ends. This CDR3 contains 14 residues. The CDR3 nucleotides are TGTGCCAGCTCACCATATCCAGGTGGGGAGACCCAGTACTTC. It encodes CASSPYPGGETQYF.

The rearrangement links TRBV5-1 to TRBJ2-7; possible D gene TRBD1, 7 bases. The CDR3 loop spans 14 amino acids. Trimming stripped 0 bases from V and 5 bases from J, with 12 bases between. Germline V CDR1 and CDR2: SGHRS, YFSETQ. The CDR3 reads CASSLAGGGHEQYF. The CDR3 bases are TGCGCCAGCAGCTTGGCCGGAGGGGGCCACGAGCAGTACTTC.

This chain links TRBV7-2 with TRBJ1-2, with TRBD1 matching 7 bases. The CDR3 sequence is 14 residues long. The V segment lost 5 bases and the J segment 7 bases; nucleotides outside the gene matches: 10. Germline CDR1 SGHTA, CDR2 FQGNSA. CDR3 sequence reads: CASSAATGVGGYTF. The CDR3 DNA reads TGTGCCAGCAGCGCAGCCACAGGGGTGGGTGGCTACACCTTC.

This rearrangement joins TRBV19 to TRBJ2-2; D call uncertain. Looked up from germline, CDR1 is LNHDA and CDR2 is SQIVND (reference sequence). V was cut by 1 base and J by 7 bases, with 10 bases left in between. The CDR3 length is 14 residues. CDR3 sequence: CASSIARSRGELFF. The CDR3 DNA is TGTGCCAGTAGTATAGCAAGAAGCCGCGGGGAGCTGTTTTTT.

This clone was found once. The J gene is TRBJ2-5, the V gene TRBV9; 7 nucleotides agree with TRBD2. Germline CDR1 is SGDLS and CDR2 is YYNGEE. J gave up 4 bases and V 2 bases, and 8 bases lay outside the gene matches. The CDR3 length is 15 residues. Here the CDR3 DNA reads TGTGCCAGCAGCGTTGGAGGGAGGGACCGAGAGACCCAGTACTTC. Encoded protein: CASSVGGRDRETQYF.

In the case of this clone: The sample holds other DNA sequences that translate to the same CDR3. This chain connects TRBV18 to TRBJ2-7, with 7 bases aligning to TRBD1. This CDR3 is 14 amino acids long. V was pared by 0 bases and J by 2 bases, with 1 base of the junction left unmatched. Germline V gives CDR1 KGHSH, CDR2 LQKENI. The CDR3 protein is CASSPPGQTYEQYF. The CDR3 DNA reads as TGTGCCAGCTCACCACCGGGACAGACCTACGAGCAGTACTTC.

J is TRBJ1-1 and V is TRBV5-1; unclear D gene. Germline V gene lookup returns CDR1 SGHRS and CDR2 YFSETQ. V was shortened by 0 bases and J by 0 bases, with 6 bases between the two germline ends. The CDR3 is 14 amino acids. This CDR3 is CASSLDPLNTEAFF. CDR3 in DNA: TGCGCCAGCAGCTTGGATCCTCTGAACACTGAAGCTTTCTTT.

The V gene is TRBV5-1, the J gene TRBJ2-1; 13 positions agree with TRBD2. V lost 4 bases to trimming and J lost 0 bases; unmatched junction nucleotides: 4. This CDR3 has 17 amino acids. Germline CDR1 is SGHRS and CDR2 is YFSETQ. This CDR3 is CASSETSGGASYNEQFF. CDR3 nucleotide sequence: TGCGCCAGCAGCGAAACTAGCGGGGGGGCCTCCTACAATGAGCAGTTCTTC.

The genes are TRBV6-6 and TRBJ2-7, with D possibly matching TRBD1 (7 bases). V was shortened by 6 bases and J by 3 bases, with 21 bases between the two germline ends. The CDR3 totals 16 residues. Germline loops: CDR1 MNHNY, CDR2 SVGAGI (reference sequence). This CDR3 is CASRFGGGASFYEQYF. In DNA form, the CDR3 reads TGTGCCAGCAGATTCGGAGGGGGCGCGAGCTTCTACGAGCAGTACTTC.

The chain couples TRBV19 to TRBJ1-4; possibly TRBD1 for D (6 bases). The germline V and J ends were trimmed by 5 bases and 1 base, with 14 bases remaining between them. This CDR3 has 16 amino acids. Germline CDR1 and CDR2: LNHDA and SQIVND (reference sequence). The CDR3 here is CASSRRSGETNEKLFF. The CDR3 nucleotides are TGTGCCAGTAGTCGTCGCTCAGGGGAAACTAATGAAAAACTGTTTTTT.

The chain recombines TRBV10-3 with TRBJ1-1; TRBD1 is a possible D gene (5 bases). The CDR3 sequence is 15 residues long. Germline V gives CDR1 ENHRY, CDR2 SYGVKD. V gave up 2 bases and J gave up 0 bases, with 10 bases separating them. The CDR3 region is CAISEASTVNTEAFF. The CDR3 nucleotides are TGTGCCATCAGTGAGGCCTCGACAGTGAACACTGAAGCTTTCTTT.

The rearrangement uses TRBV19 and TRBJ2-7; 7 bases map to TRBD1. J gave up 7 bases and V 3 bases, and 9 bases lay outside the gene matches. Germline V gene lookup returns CDR1 LNHDA and CDR2 SQIVND (reference sequence). The CDR3 consists of 14 residues. CDR3 region: CASSMTTQQGEQYF. The CDR3 DNA sequence: TGTGCCAGTAGTATGACCACCCAACAGGGGGAGCAGTACTTC.

V gene TRBV7-9 combines with J gene TRBJ1-6; D gene unclear. The germline V gene encodes CDR1 SEHNR and CDR2 FQNEAQ (reference sequence). Trimming removed 3 bases from V and 6 bases from J, with 12 bases in between. This CDR3 contains 15 residues. The chain's CDR3 is CASSFLLGANSPLHF. The CDR3 DNA is TGTGCCAGCAGCTTCCTCTTGGGAGCTAATTCACCCCTCCACTTT.

The J gene is TRBJ1-3, the V gene TRBV7-9; possible D gene TRBD1, 6 bases. Trimming removed 3 bases at V and 0 bases at J, with 12 bases between. Per germline, CDR1 SEHNR and CDR2 FQNEAQ (reference sequence). The length of the CDR3 is 16 residues. The CDR3 loop reads CASSLTGPFSGNTIYF. CDR3 bases: TGTGCCAGCAGCTTGACAGGTCCCTTCTCTGGAAACACCATATATTTT.

The genes are TRBV20-1 and TRBJ1-1; no clear D. The V and J ends lost 3 bases and 4 bases respectively, with 9 bases between them. The CDR3 totals 12 residues. Germline V gene data show CDR1 as DFQATT and CDR2 as SNEGSKA (reference sequence). CDR3 region: CSASAGSTEAFF. CDR3 nucleotide sequence: TGCAGTGCTAGTGCCGGGAGCACTGAAGCTTTCTTT.

The chain joins TRBV9 to TRBJ2-1, with TRBD1 matching over 11 bases. Per the germline V gene, CDR1 is SGDLS and CDR2 is YYNGEE. V was pared by 6 bases and J by 9 bases, with 17 bases of the junction left unmatched. This CDR3 has 17 residues. CDR3 in DNA: TGTGCCAGCACCCCGAGAGTTCCGGGACAGGGGGGGGTTGAGCAGTTCTTC. Its protein is CASTPRVPGQGGVEQFF.

This sequence joins TRBV4-3 and TRBJ2-1; 11 bases match TRBD2. The J segment lost 8 bases and the V segment lost 4 bases, leaving 16 bases of the junction unmatched. The CDR3 spans 18 residues. CDR1 and CDR2 from the germline V gene are LGHNA and YSLEER. CDR3: CASSRWVSGGAPGDEQFF. The CDR3 bases are TGCGCCAGCAGCCGGTGGGTTAGCGGGGGGGCCCCGGGCGATGAGCAGTTCTTC.

This chain joins TRBV2 and TRBJ1-5, with 8 bases fitting TRBD1. CDR3 length: 15 amino acids. Germline assignment: CDR1 SNHLY and CDR2 FYNNEI. Trimming removed 6 bases from V and 2 bases from J; junction bases left unmatched: 6. As DNA, the CDR3 is TGTGCCAGCAGGGACAGGGAGGGGGGCAATCAGCCCCAGCATTTT. It yields the protein CASRDREGGNQPQHF.

The CDR3 region has the DNA TGTGCCAGCTCACCACGGCGGGGGGTCACAAGCACAGATACGCAGTATTTT. Residues: CASSPRRGVTSTDTQYF. This chain uses TRBV18 with TRBJ2-3, with 8 positions matching TRBD2. J was trimmed by 0 bases and V by 1 base; bases with no gene match: 6. The CDR3 is made up of 17 amino acids. Germline V CDR1 and CDR2: KGHSH, LQKENI.

CDR3 loop: CASSQDEGNTIYF. CDR3 sequence (DNA): TGCGCCAGCAGCCAAGATGAGGGAAACACCATATATTTT. The genes are TRBV4-1 and TRBJ1-3; D not resolved. Germline V lookup: CDR1 MGHRA, CDR2 YSYEKL. This CDR3 has 13 amino acids. The V gene lost 0 bases and the J gene lost 4 bases, with 4 bases spanning the gap.

This clone was detected only a few times. This chain links TRBV18 with TRBJ2-2; D ambiguous. Germline V gene lookup returns CDR1 KGHSH and CDR2 LQKENI. This CDR3 contains 13 residues. The V gene lost 9 bases and the J gene lost 6 bases, with 14 bases spanning the gap. The CDR3 DNA is TGTGCCAGTAAGGCGGTGGTCGCCGGGGAGCTGTTTTTT. Protein: CASKAVVAGELFF.

This sequence joins TRBV27 and TRBJ2-7; no firm D call. The V end lost 0 bases, the J end lost 5 bases, and 14 bases lay between the germline ends. CDR1 and CDR2 (germline): MNHEY, SMNVEV (reference sequence). This CDR3 contains 15 residues. The DNA of the CDR3 is TGTGCCAGCAGTTTATCTAGACTGGTCACGGACGAGCAGTACTTC. Its translation is CASSLSRLVTDEQYF.

This clone was seen only a few times. This sequence joins TRBV7-2 and TRBJ1-5, with TRBD1 matching 12 bases. The ends lost 5 bases at V and 6 bases at J; junction bases unmatched: 8. The CDR3 extends over 16 amino acids. Per germline, CDR1 SGHTA and CDR2 FQGNSA. Here the CDR3 reads CASSPLWDRGLQPQHF. For the CDR3, the DNA is TGTGCCAGCAGCCCCCTATGGGACAGGGGGCTTCAGCCCCAGCATTTT.

The chain uses TRBV25-1 and TRBJ1-1; D is ambiguous. The V end was cut by 3 bases, the J end by 4 bases, with 15 bases between. The CDR3 extends over 15 amino acids. Germline CDR1 MGHDK, CDR2 SYGVNS. The CDR3 spells CASSDVQTSGTEAFF. The CDR3 bases are TGTGCCAGCAGTGACGTACAGACCTCCGGCACTGAAGCTTTCTTT.

The V and J genes are TRBV18 and TRBJ2-7; the D is unclear. This CDR3 has 14 residues. V was trimmed by 1 base and J by 4 bases, leaving 11 bases between them. Germline V lookup: CDR1 KGHSH, CDR2 LQKENI. CDR3 loop: CASSPRYPEYEQYF. The CDR3 DNA is TGTGCCAGCTCACCACGTTATCCCGAGTACGAGCAGTACTTC.